The source of this T cell receptor (beta chain) is a study of T-cell reconstitution after alpha-beta-depleted transplantation in children. Notes on the study in general: One year after transplant, T-cell counts and diversity came mostly from newly produced T cells.

Construction of the TCRbeta library involved unique molecular identifiers. Via MiXCR, TCRdb re-called the PCR reads, giving one row per CDR3 protein. The top ten hold roughly a quarter of the sample, which has a few hundred thousand distinct CDR3 sequences, about 40% seen once. Worth noting for this clonotype: The antigen remains unidentified. This sequence may be a read error, since a much larger clone differs from it by one base.

V shed 0 bases, J shed 7 bases, and the junction held 12 bases outside the gene matches. Germline values: CDR1 LGHNA, CDR2 YNFKEQ. The CDR3 contains 17 residues. The sequencing here drew on PBMCs, taken before TCRalphabeta/CD19-depleted stem cell transplant. The chain has TRBV4-2 and TRBJ2-1; 7 bases match TRBD2. This TCR derives from a girl aged 2 to 10 with aplastic anemia, due to receive a stem cell transplant. Written as DNA, the CDR3 is TGTGCCAGCAGCCAAGATACTTTCGGGAGGTCCGGGAATGAGCAGTTCTTC. Its protein is CASSQDTFGRSGNEQFF.